The 20 T cell receptor beta chains reported below all come from one sample, sequenced in a study of STAT3 mutations in large granular lymphocyte leukemia. Overall study results and limits: Every T-LGLL patient had at least one immunodominant TCRbeta clonotype.

Here immunoSEQ multiplex PCR was the method, and the copy in TCRdb shows in-frame clones only, minus some. The table lists more than 9,000 clones, 45% to 65% of them singletons. The antigens of these receptors remain unknown. Sample: peripheral blood mononuclear cells. The receptors come from a boy between 10 and 17 years old with T-cell large granular lymphocyte leukemia. Some clones in this sample may be carry-over from other donors' samples.

The gene calls are TRBV18 and TRBJ2-7; the match to TRBD1 covers 10 bases. CDR1 is KGHSH, CDR2 LQKENI, per germline. J was trimmed by 4 bases and V by 5 bases; bases with no gene match: 5. There are 14 residues in the CDR3. In DNA form, the CDR3 reads TGTGCCAGCTCAGCCCGGGACAGGGGTTACGAGCAGTACTTC. Protein sequence: CASSARDRGYEQYF.

This clone was seen a few times. The chain carries TRBV27 and TRBJ1-5; TRBD1 agrees at 9 bases. The germline CDR1 and CDR2 sequences are MNHEY and SMNVEV (reference sequence). J gave up 7 bases and V 6 bases, and 13 bases lay outside the gene matches. This CDR3 has 16 residues. The CDR3 protein is CASSHSRDRVEQPQHF. CDR3 coding DNA: TGTGCCAGCAGCCACTCCCGGGACAGGGTCGAACAGCCCCAGCATTTT.

V gene TRBV5-1 combines with J gene TRBJ1-3; D remains unclear. V lost 5 bases and J lost 0, with 15 bases in between. This CDR3 spans 16 amino acids. Germline loops: CDR1 SGHRS, CDR2 YFSETQ. The CDR3 loop reads CASSSQAPDSGNTIYF. DNA of the CDR3: TGCGCCAGCAGTTCGCAGGCGCCCGACTCTGGAAACACCATATATTTT.

The V and J genes are TRBV7-2 and TRBJ2-1; no firm D call. The germline V gene encodes CDR1 SGHTA and CDR2 FQGNSA. V was trimmed by 2 bases and J by 8 bases, leaving 10 bases between them. The CDR3 totals 13 residues. The CDR3 reads CASSLISRHEQFF. The CDR3 nucleotides read TGTGCCAGCAGCTTAATATCCCGCCATGAGCAGTTCTTC. Filled out from reference TRBV7-2 and TRBJ2-1, the complete variable domain reads GAGVSQSPSNKVTEKGKDVELRCDPISGHTALYWYRQSLGQGLEFLIYFQGNSAPDKSGLPSDRFSAERTGGSVSTLTIQRTQQEDSAVYLCASSLISRHEQFFGPGTRLTVL.

This chain uses TRBV5-1 with TRBJ1-1, with D possibly TRBD1 on 5 matching bases. The ends were cut back, 1 base at V and 6 bases at J, with 7 bases in the middle. CDR3 length: 12 amino acids. Germline V CDR1 and CDR2: SGHRS, YFSETQ. CDR3 sequence reads: CASSLRGPEAFF. CDR3 in DNA: TGCGCCAGCAGCTTGAGGGGTCCTGAAGCTTTCTTT.

The chain has TRBV5-4 and TRBJ1-2; the match to TRBD1 covers 9 bases. The trim removed 4 bases at V and 8 bases at J, leaving 18 bases unmatched. The V gene's germline CDR1 is SGHNT and CDR2 YYREEE (reference sequence). The CDR3 runs 17 residues. CDR3 in amino acids: CASSRSRTGVMERGYTF. Written as DNA, the CDR3 is TGTGCCAGCAGCCGTTCTCGGACAGGGGTCATGGAACGAGGCTACACCTTC.

The chain recombines TRBV30 with TRBJ2-3, with 12 bases identical to TRBD2. CDR3 size: 19 residues. V lost 3 bases to trimming and J lost 2 bases; unmatched junction nucleotides: 15. Germline CDR1 GTSNPN, CDR2 SVGIG (reference sequence). CDR3 nucleotide sequence: TGTGCCTGGAGCAACAGGACAAGGGGACTAGCGGGCAACACAGATACGCAGTATTTT. This sequence encodes CAWSNRTRGLAGNTDTQYF.

The chain employs TRBV5-6 and TRBJ2-7, with 7 bases fitting TRBD1. Germline values: CDR1 SGHDT, CDR2 YYEEEE. The trim removed 0 bases at V and 4 bases at J, leaving 10 bases unmatched. This CDR3 is built from 16 residues. The CDR3 loop reads CASSLDPGQLGYEQYF. The CDR3 DNA reads TGTGCCAGCAGCTTGGACCCGGGACAGCTAGGTTACGAGCAGTACTTC.

This chain links TRBV7-2 with TRBJ1-2; D is undetermined. The CDR3 runs to 11 residues. Trimming removed 5 bases at V and 10 bases at J, with 11 bases between. Germline V gives CDR1 SGHTA, CDR2 FQGNSA. The CDR3 here is CASSPLGFYTF. The CDR3, as DNA: TGTGCCAGCAGCCCCTTAGGGTTCTACACCTTC.

The V gene is TRBV4-3, the J gene TRBJ2-6; 7 nucleotides align to TRBD1. Germline V CDR1 and CDR2: LGHNA, YSLEER. V was clipped by 0 bases and J by 0 bases; unmatched bases: 5. The length of the CDR3 is 18 residues. This CDR3 is CASSQENRGSSGANVLTF. CDR3 DNA sequence: TGCGCCAGCAGCCAAGAGAACAGGGGAAGCTCTGGGGCCAACGTCCTGACTTTC.

This clone has only a few counts. The J gene is TRBJ2-6, the V gene TRBV5-1; D perhaps matches TRBD2 (5 bases). The ends were cut back, 0 bases at V and 1 base at J, with 8 bases in the middle. This CDR3 contains 16 residues. CDR1 is SGHRS, CDR2 YFSETQ, per germline. The CDR3 coding sequence is TGCGCCAGCAGCTTGGATGGGAGATCTGGGGCCAACGTCCTGACTTTC. It yields the protein CASSLDGRSGANVLTF.

The gene calls are TRBV30 and TRBJ1-1; D is possibly TRBD1 (6 bases). The CDR3 loop spans 15 amino acids. Germline lookup yields CDR1 GTSNPN and CDR2 SVGIG (reference sequence). The germline V and J ends were trimmed by 3 bases and 5 bases, with 19 bases remaining between them. This CDR3 reads CAWRGGAVHRTEAFF. The CDR3 region has the DNA TGTGCCTGGAGGGGGGGGGCAGTCCATAGGACTGAAGCTTTCTTT.

V usage is TRBV6-5 and J usage is TRBJ2-3; no firm D call. V lost 4 bases and J lost 7, with 6 bases in between. The CDR3 runs to 11 residues. CDR1 and CDR2 from the germline V gene are MNHEY and SVGAGI. This CDR3 reads CASSSLYTQYF. DNA for the CDR3: TGTGCCAGCAGTTCTCTATATACGCAGTATTTT.

This clone was found a few times. The chain links TRBV4-1 to TRBJ2-7; TRBD2 aligns across 9 bases. Germline V gives CDR1 MGHRA, CDR2 YSYEKL. CDR3 length equals 14 residues. The trim removed 1 base at V and 6 bases at J, leaving 4 bases unmatched. CDR3 amino acids: CASSQGPAGGEQYF. The DNA of the CDR3 is TGCGCCAGCAGCCAAGGTCCAGCGGGAGGCGAGCAGTACTTC.

The V and J genes are TRBV27 and TRBJ2-7, with TRBD2 identical over 8 bases. With 6 bases clipped from V and 4 bases from J, the junction kept 5 bases outside the gene matches. The CDR3 covers 13 residues. Looked up from germline, CDR1 is MNHEY and CDR2 is SMNVEV (reference sequence). The CDR3 sequence is CASSLSGGYEQYF. DNA of the CDR3: TGTGCCAGCAGCCTTTCGGGGGGGTACGAGCAGTACTTC.

A few counts support this clone. V gene TRBV30 combines with J gene TRBJ1-2, with TRBD1 matching over 7 bases. The junction had 11 bases not matched to a gene; V was cut back by 2 bases and J by 8 bases. Germline V CDR1 and CDR2: GTSNPN, SVGIG (reference sequence). CDR3 length: 14 residues. This chain's CDR3 is CAWSPRTGWGGYTF. In nucleotides, the CDR3 is TGTGCCTGGAGTCCCAGGACAGGTTGGGGCGGCTACACCTTC.

The chain combines TRBV18 with TRBJ1-3; 7 positions match TRBD1. This CDR3 is built from 17 residues. Germline trimming cut 3 bases from V and 4 bases from J; bases unmatched to any gene: 12. Germline CDR1 KGHSH, CDR2 LQKENI. In DNA, the CDR3 is TGTGCCAGCTCACCTGGAATCGACAGGGTGTTGGGAAACACCATATATTTT. Translating it yields CASSPGIDRVLGNTIYF.

The rearrangement joins TRBV18 to TRBJ2-5; a possible D gene is TRBD2 (6 bases). V was shortened by 3 bases and J by 5 bases, with 13 bases between the two germline ends. The CDR3 totals 14 residues. Looked up from germline, CDR1 is KGHSH and CDR2 is LQKENI. DNA for the CDR3: TGTGCCAGCTCACCTCCGGGGGTCGGGGAGACCCAGTACTTC. This translates into CASSPPGVGETQYF.

V is TRBV30 and J is TRBJ2-4; unclear D gene. The germline CDR1 and CDR2 sequences are GTSNPN and SVGIG (reference sequence). The CDR3 runs to 12 residues. The ends were cut back, 1 base at V and 8 bases at J, with 9 bases in the middle. The CDR3 sequence is CAWSGSHDIQYF. The CDR3 coding sequence is TGTGCCTGGAGTGGTAGCCATGACATTCAGTACTTC. Variable domain in full (rest from reference TRBV30 and TRBJ2-4): SQTIHQWPATLVQPVGSPLSLECTVEGTSNPNLYWYRQAAGRGLQLLFYSVGIGQISSEVPQNLSASRPQDRQFILSSKKLLLSDSGFYLCAWSGSHDIQYFGAGTRLSVL.

This clone showed up just once. This chain connects TRBV5-1 to TRBJ2-5; TRBD1 is a possible D gene (5 bases). In germline, CDR1 is SGHRS, CDR2 YFSETQ. The V gene lost 1 base and the J gene lost 1 base, with 14 bases spanning the gap. The CDR3 runs to 16 residues. CDR3 protein: CASSLLIDRLQETQYF. DNA of the CDR3: TGCGCCAGCAGCTTGCTCATAGACAGACTCCAAGAGACCCAGTACTTC.